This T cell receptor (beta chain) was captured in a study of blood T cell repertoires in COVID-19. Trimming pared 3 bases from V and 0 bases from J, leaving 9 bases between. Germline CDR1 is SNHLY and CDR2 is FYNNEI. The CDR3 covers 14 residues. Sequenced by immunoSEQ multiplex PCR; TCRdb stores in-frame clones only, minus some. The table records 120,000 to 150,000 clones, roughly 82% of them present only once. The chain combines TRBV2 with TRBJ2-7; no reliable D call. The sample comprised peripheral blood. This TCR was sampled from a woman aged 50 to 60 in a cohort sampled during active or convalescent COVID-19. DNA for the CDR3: TGTGCCAGCAGTGAGCTACAGTTCTCCTACGAGCAGTACTTC. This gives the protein CASSELQFSYEQYF.